Given below is one TCR beta chain in context. Libraries were prepared by immunoSEQ multiplex PCR; TCRdb keeps only in-frame clonotypes and omits some of them. This sample yields roughly 40,000 clones, of which 90% to 95% are seen a single time; about 0.73% belongs to the top ten. This entry belongs to a study of T cell changes during pregnancy in multiple sclerosis. The sequencing used CD4+ T cells from peripheral blood mononuclear cells, collected before pregnancy. This sequence was found in a female donor with multiple sclerosis, enrolled in a pregnancy study.

The CDR3 DNA sequence: TGTGCCAGCAGGTACGCAGGGGGCTACGAGCAGTACTTC. Its protein product is CASRYAGGYEQYF. This sequence joins TRBV5-5 and TRBJ2-7, with 7 nucleotides matching TRBD1. Trimming removed 5 bases from V and 3 bases from J; junction bases left unmatched: 5. CDR1 is SGHKS and CDR2 is YYEKEE in the germline V gene (reference sequence). The CDR3 is 13 residues long.